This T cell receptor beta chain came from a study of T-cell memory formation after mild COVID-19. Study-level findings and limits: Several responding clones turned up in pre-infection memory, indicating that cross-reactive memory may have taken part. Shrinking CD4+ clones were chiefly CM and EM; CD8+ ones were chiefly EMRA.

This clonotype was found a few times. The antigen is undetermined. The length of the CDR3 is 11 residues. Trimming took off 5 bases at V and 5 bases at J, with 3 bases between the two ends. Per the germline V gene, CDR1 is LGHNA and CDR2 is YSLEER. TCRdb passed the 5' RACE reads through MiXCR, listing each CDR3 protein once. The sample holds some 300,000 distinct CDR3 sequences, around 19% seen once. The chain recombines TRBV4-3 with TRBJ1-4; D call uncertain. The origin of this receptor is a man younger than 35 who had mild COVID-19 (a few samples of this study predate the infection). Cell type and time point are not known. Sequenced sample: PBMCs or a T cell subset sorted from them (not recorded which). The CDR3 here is CASSINEKLFF. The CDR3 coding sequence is TGCGCCAGCAGCATAAATGAAAAACTGTTTTTT.